This entry describes one T cell receptor (beta chain). Its antigen has not been determined. A much larger clone sits a single nucleotide away, making a read error possible. The data derive from a study of read filtering for tumor transcriptome and immune sequencing (dated by TCRdb to the early 2020s). As for the study more broadly: The cohort was composed of 17 to 20 male and roughly 13 female patients, with a mean age of around 66 years and an age range of roughly 40 to 80. Under revised international staging, 8 patients fell into R-ISS I, around 15 into R-ISS II and more than five into R-ISS III. After DNase treatment, whole-transcriptome libraries were prepared with the TruSeq RNA Access Library Prep Kit. TCR-region mapped reads per sample ranged from about 3.5 to 11 million with IR-seq versus only about 80 to 1,300 with RNA-seq. Using the same bone marrow samples, the study compared TCR repertoires obtained by targeted immune repertoire sequencing with those obtained by bulk whole-transcriptome sequencing. A main aim was a read-filtering strategy for immune repertoire data, specifically whether clonotypes supported by a single read should be removed.

What the authors observed across the whole study: Single-read clonotypes made up roughly 82% of clonotypes but roughly 3.5% of total reads in IR-seq, and under 75% of clonotypes and 35% to 55% of reads in RNA-seq. Clonotypes were captured by IR-seq at much higher depth and more reliably than by RNA-seq, and smaller IR-seq throughput was sufficient for identification of most shared clonotypes. The sorted CD138-negative fraction was a mixed bone marrow immune population, not purified T cells. Removing single-read clonotypes increased the correlation between IR-seq and RNA-seq shared clonotype proportions.

The Immunoverse kit was used to build TCR libraries from around 420 ng RNA, with molecular barcoded adaptors covering alpha/delta and beta/gamma chains. TCR library preparation used the same RNA that went into transcriptome sequencing. Sequencing of the TCR libraries was done on an Illumina HiSeq 4000 with 2 x 150 cycles. The original pipeline was this. MiXCR aligned TCR reads to human V, D, J and C references and assembled the aligned reads into CDR3 clonotypes, with quality filtering and error correction included. Clonotype counts and gene usage diversity were analyzed with the tcR package in R. Raw mapping reads were checked after the RNA-seq reads had been mapped by STAR aligner version 2.5.3a onto the human GRCh37 genome. To test how sequencing depth affected the clonotypes detected, IR-seq fastq files were randomly downsampled with Seqtk 1.3. TCRdb ran its own pipeline on the public reads, namely fastp trimming at Q25 and MiXCR clone calling, and kept in-frame beta chains. Entries that share a CDR3 protein sequence are merged under the most common genes and DNA. Clone size and V and J calls follow TCRdb, not the original study. The sample profile shows tens of thousands of distinct CDR3 sequences; less than 20% of them were found once. The ten largest clones represent around two fifths of the sample.

Bone marrow was sampled from every patient at the time of active disease. Isolation of bone marrow mononuclear cells was performed by Ficoll-Hypaque density gradient centrifugation. To remove myeloma plasma cells, the cells were labeled with CD138 magnetic microbeads on a MACS separator, and CD138-negative cells were then collected by negative selection. Flow cytometry with CD138 antibodies on an Attune NxT was used to check how pure the isolated cells were. TRIzol reagent was used to extract total RNA, which was then quantified with a NanoDrop spectrophotometer. Paired RNA-seq and IR-seq were performed on the CD138-negative bone marrow sample of each patient. The CDR3 has 14 amino acids, counting the end cysteine and phenylalanine. Only the CDR3 DNA is retained, 42 bases long and in frame from the first base. The germline V gene gives CDR1 as MDHEN and CDR2 as SYDVKM. V is pared back by 6 bases and J by 8 bases, with 14 bases lying between the germline termini.

Sequenced input: a population of CD138-negative cells sorted from bone marrow. The cell subset or site label corresponds to: bone marrow mononuclear cells depleted of CD138+ plasma/myeloma cells by negative magnetic selection. Recombination connected TRBV28 to TRBJ1-6; tentative D gene TRBD1, with 6 bases matching. This TCR came from a donor aged 40 or over with multiple myeloma. The CDR3 protein is CASRQGAKHSPLHF. The DNA reads as follows: TGTGCCAGCAGACAGGGAGCCAAGCATTCACCCCTCCACTTT.